The TCR beta chain described here comes from a study of T cell responses to AZD1222 COVID-19 vaccine. Repertoires were generated with immunoSEQ multiplex PCR, while TCRdb's copy carries only in-frame clones and drops some. The table includes about 120,000 clones, approximately 90% detected once. Worth noting for this clone: The antigen is not known.

Germline loops: CDR1 MDHEN, CDR2 SYDVKM. Trimming took 5 bases from V and 2 from J, leaving 13 bases between them. There are 14 residues in the CDR3. The study's findings and limits: It was only 6 or 7 AZD1222 recipients who were seropositive at baseline.

This TCR was recovered from an adult who received the AZD1222 COVID-19 vaccine. The rearrangement joins TRBV28 to TRBJ2-7, with a tentative D call TRBD1 (6 bases). The material was peripheral blood, obtained 28 days after the second AZD1222 dose. CDR3 region: CASSRDRPTYEQYF. The DNA for the CDR3 is TGTGCCAGCAGTCGTGACAGGCCCACCTACGAGCAGTACTTC.